This T cell receptor beta chain stems from a study of molecular identifiers for immune sequencing clone quantification. MiXCR was run by TCRdb on the PCR reads, yielding one entry per CDR3 protein. The data show over 50,000 distinct CDR3 sequences, roughly a third seen once. Regarding this clonotype: Its antigen is still unknown.

The V gene lost 6 bases and the J gene lost 7 bases, with 13 bases spanning the gap. The length of the CDR3 is 13 residues. The germline V gene has CDR1 MNHEY and CDR2 SVGAGI. General study points: Sharing of a barcode by identical TCR molecules could cause highly expanded clone sizes to be underestimated.

Researchers sorted naive CD8 T cells as cells that were CD8+CD4-CCR7+CD45RA+. V is TRBV6-5 and J is TRBJ1-5; D is uncertain. Sequenced sample: naive CD8+ T cells from blood, with Jurkat cell RNA spiked in. The subset here: FACS-sorted CD8+CD4-CCR7+CD45RA+ naive T cells. The TCR originated in a human donor in good health. Some libraries in this study had Jurkat cell RNA spiked in. DNA of the CDR3: TGTGCCAGCAGATTCGGGAGTTACCAGCCCCAGCATTTT. Its translation: CASRFGSYQPQHF.